The 4 T cell receptor beta chains presented below share a single source sample, sequenced in a study of blood T cells in healthy people across ages. It was with a sample-barcoded 5' primer and a J-beta primer mix that a second PCR of roughly 6 to 11 cycles was run. TCRdb reprocessed the 5' RACE reads with MiXCR, giving one entry per CDR3 protein. The sample has 500,000 to 700,000 distinct CDR3 sequences; roughly 31% are singletons. Sequenced material: blood. These TCRs come from an elderly woman in good health.

The V gene is TRBV29-1, the J gene TRBJ2-1; possibly TRBD1 for D (6 bases). With 0 bases removed from V and 7 bases from J, the gap between germline ends came to 13 bases. Germline loops: CDR1 SQVTM, CDR2 ANQGSEA. The CDR3 loop spans 14 amino acids. CDR3 sequence reads: CSVEDQTGLNEQFF. The CDR3 DNA reads TGCAGCGTTGAAGATCAAACAGGGTTGAATGAGCAGTTCTTC.

This clonotype was recorded many times. The chain carries TRBV20-1 and TRBJ2-3; 13 bases are shared with TRBD2. The CDR3 covers 15 residues. Germline CDR1 and CDR2: DFQATT and SNEGSKA (reference sequence). V shed 3 bases, J shed 3 bases, and the junction held 3 bases outside the gene matches. The CDR3, as DNA: TGCAGTGCTAGGGTACTAGCGGGGGGGACAGATACGCAGTATTTT. Translation: CSARVLAGGTDTQYF.

This clonotype was detected ten times or more. This rearrangement joins TRBV5-1 to TRBJ1-2; 10 bases fit TRBD1. J was trimmed by 7 bases and V by 0 bases; bases with no gene match: 9. Per the germline V gene, CDR1 is SGHRS and CDR2 is YFSETQ. The length of the CDR3 is 16 residues. DNA of the CDR3: TGCGCCAGCAGCTTGGAGTTTCGGACAGGGGGAGGTGGCTACACCTTC. It encodes CASSLEFRTGGGGYTF.

The sample holds many counts of this clonotype. This could be a read error, since a much larger clone is one nucleotide away. This sequence joins TRBV18 and TRBJ2-7; the match to TRBD1 covers 7 bases. The CDR3 extends over 13 amino acids. Germline V gene sequence: CDR1 KGHSH, CDR2 LQKENI. Unmatched junction bases numbered 8, after V lost 7 bases and J lost 5 bases. The CDR3 loop is CASCRTGEHEQYF. CDR3 nucleotides: TGTGCCAGCTGCCGAACAGGGGAGCACGAGCAGTACTTC.